This T cell receptor (beta chain) appears in the sequencing data of a study of blood T cell repertoires in COVID-19. On the study more broadly: Specimens from acute and convalescent COVID-19 originated in the United States, Italy and Spain. PBMCs, B-cell-depleted T cells, or T cells were the source of the cDNA or gDNA that made up the material.

The authors' processing: Reference gene primer amplification in the assay estimated nucleated cell counts. The data were produced by immunoSEQ multiplex PCR, yet TCRdb's version contains in-frame clones alone and is incomplete. V, J and clone size were drawn from that table, and D and trimming were deduced from the DNA. Of over 60,000 clones in the sample, about nine tenths were seen once. Input material: peripheral blood. The source of this sequence is a woman older than 75 with active or convalescent COVID-19.

The CDR3 nucleotides read TGTGCCAGTAGGGAGCGGGGGGTTGCTAGCACAGATACGCAGTATTTT. Translation gives CASRERGVASTDTQYF. The genes are TRBV19 and TRBJ2-3, with 9 bases that match TRBD2. V lost 6 bases and J lost 0; bases outside the gene matches: 7. Germline CDR1 reads LNHDA; CDR2 reads SQIVND (reference sequence). The CDR3 sequence is 16 residues long. The complete variable domain, with remaining parts taken from reference TRBV19 and TRBJ2-3, reads DGGITQSPKYLFRKEGQNVTLSCEQNLNHDAMYWYRQDPGQGLRLIYYSQIVNDFQKGDIAEGYSVSREKKESFPLTVTSAQKNPTAFYLCASRERGVASTDTQYFGPGTRLTVL.